These 28 T cell receptor beta chains came from one sample sequenced in a study of blood T cell repertoires in COVID-19. Measured with immunoSEQ multiplex PCR; TCRdb has only the in-frame clones, and not every one. Of approximately 63,000 clones listed, 80% to 90% are singletons. Sequenced material: peripheral blood. The source is a woman aged 60-75 years with COVID-19, enrolled during active disease.

This chain connects TRBV10-3 to TRBJ1-6; D is unresolved. This CDR3 has 18 amino acids. Trimming stripped 5 bases from V and 0 bases from J, with 17 bases between. Germline CDR1 is ENHRY and CDR2 is SYGVKD. The CDR3 loop reads CAISWALTDRSYNSPLHF. The DNA of the CDR3 is TGTGCCATCAGTTGGGCCCTAACCGATCGCTCCTATAATTCACCCCTCCACTTT.

This sequence joins TRBV7-3 and TRBJ1-2, with TRBD1 matching over 7 bases. V shed 5 bases and J 1 base; nucleotides not matched to a gene: 10. There are 16 residues in the CDR3. Germline CDR1 and CDR2: SGHTA and FQGTGA. The CDR3 sequence is CASSNSQGKLNYGYTF. As DNA, the CDR3 is TGTGCCAGCAGCAACTCACAGGGGAAGCTTAACTATGGCTACACCTTC.

The DNA of the CDR3 is TGTGCCAGCCGCCTTCTACGTCGGGGACAGGGAAAAACCGGGGAGCTGTTTTTT. The encoded protein is CASRLLRRGQGKTGELFF. The chain couples TRBV19 to TRBJ2-2; TRBD1 aligns across 9 bases. The CDR3 sequence is 18 residues long. Germline CDR1 and CDR2: LNHDA and SQIVND (reference sequence). V gave up 9 bases and J gave up 5 bases; unmatched junction bases: 19.

The chain recombines TRBV5-6 with TRBJ1-2; D gene ambiguous. There are 12 residues in the CDR3. V was shortened by 3 bases and J by 3 bases, with 6 bases between the two germline ends. CDR1 is SGHDT and CDR2 is YYEEEE in the germline V gene. The CDR3 DNA is TGTGCCAGCAGCTCTGACTACTATGGCTACACCTTC. It codes for CASSSDYYGYTF.

Only one count was recorded for this clone. The rearrangement joins TRBV12-3 or TRBV12-4 to TRBJ2-1; 8 bases line up with TRBD2. J lost 9 bases, V lost 4 bases, and 2 bases had no gene match. This CDR3 contains 12 residues. CDR3 sequence reads: CASSSSGFEQFF. CDR3 sequence (DNA): TGTGCCAGCAGTTCTAGCGGGTTTGAGCAGTTCTTC.

This clone was observed a few times. The genes are TRBV4-1 and TRBJ2-7, with 7 bases lining up with TRBD1. Germline V gene lookup returns CDR1 MGHRA and CDR2 YSYEKL. The length of the CDR3 is 14 residues. The V and J ends lost 5 bases and 2 bases, in that order; junction bases with no gene match: 6. CDR3 DNA: TGCGCCAGCAGCAACAGGGGAAGGACCTACGAGCAGTACTTC. This translates into CASSNRGRTYEQYF.

The rearrangement uses TRBV6-6 and TRBJ2-1, with TRBD2 matching 9 bases. Unmatched junction bases numbered 6, after V lost 7 bases and J lost 5 bases. This CDR3 contains 14 residues. Germline CDR1 MNHNY, CDR2 SVGAGI (reference sequence). The CDR3 bases are TGTGCCAGCACTGCTAGCGGGAATAACAATGAGCAGTTCTTC. Its translation is CASTASGNNNEQFF.

The V gene is TRBV11-3, the J gene TRBJ2-7; TRBD1 aligns across 7 bases. CDR1 SGHNT and CDR2 YENEEA come from the germline V gene. The CDR3 runs to 14 residues. The V segment lost 0 bases and the J segment 1 base; nucleotides outside the gene matches: 0. The CDR3 loop reads CASSLEGQSYEQYF. CDR3 in DNA: TGTGCCAGCAGCTTAGAGGGACAGTCCTACGAGCAGTACTTC. The variable domain in full, with the rest retrieved from reference TRBV11-3 and TRBJ2-7, is EAGVVQSPRYKIIEKKQPVAFWCNPISGHNTLYWYLQNLGQGPELLIRYENEEAVDDSQLPKDRFSAERLKGVDSTLKIQPAELGDSAVYLCASSLEGQSYEQYFGPGTRLTVT.

The CDR3, as DNA: TGTGCCAGTAGTGCCGGGACAGGGAGCTCACCCCTCCACTTT. Translating it yields CASSAGTGSSPLHF. The chain carries TRBV19 and TRBJ1-6; 9 nucleotides agree with TRBD1. V lost 5 bases to trimming and J lost 10 bases; unmatched junction nucleotides: 6. Germline V gives CDR1 LNHDA, CDR2 SQIVND (reference sequence). The CDR3 totals 14 residues.

V is TRBV11-3 and J is TRBJ2-1; D is possibly TRBD2 (6 bases). The germline gives CDR1 SGHNT, CDR2 YENEEA. Trimming removed 3 bases at V and 7 bases at J, with 13 bases between. The CDR3 covers 14 residues. CDR3 region: CASSLVLGGNEQFF. The CDR3 bases are TGTGCCAGCAGCTTGGTCCTTGGGGGGAATGAGCAGTTCTTC.

The chain has TRBV27 and TRBJ2-7; D possibly corresponds to TRBD1 (6 bases). This CDR3 is 15 amino acids long. Between the trimmed V and J ends, which lost 0 bases and 2 bases, there was a span of 11 bases. Germline loops: CDR1 MNHEY, CDR2 SMNVEV (reference sequence). The CDR3 coding sequence is TGTGCCAGCAGTTTATCGGCAGGGGTTCCCTACGAGCAGTACTTC. Its translation: CASSLSAGVPYEQYF.

The chain is built from TRBV3-1 (or the pseudogene TRBV3-2) and TRBJ1-6; 11 bases map to TRBD1. The CDR3 loop spans 15 amino acids. Germline values: CDR1 LGHDT, CDR2 YNNKEL (reference sequence). Trimming took 5 bases from V and 9 from J; bases not matched to a gene: 6. The CDR3 region is CASSEGQGVASPLHF. The CDR3 DNA is TGTGCCAGCAGCGAGGGACAGGGGGTAGCTTCACCCCTCCACTTT.

The chain carries TRBV14 and TRBJ2-1; D not certain. The CDR3 has 13 residues. The V gene lost 4 bases and the J gene lost 9 bases, with 13 bases spanning the gap. The germline gives CDR1 SGHDN, CDR2 FVKESK. The CDR3 region has the DNA TGTGCCAGCAGCCCACAAATCGCTGGTGAGCAGTTCTTC. Translated, it gives CASSPQIAGEQFF.

V gene TRBV27 combines with J gene TRBJ2-3, with TRBD2 identical over 12 bases. Germline lookup yields CDR1 MNHEY and CDR2 SMNVEV (reference sequence). This CDR3 contains 15 residues. V lost 8 bases to trimming and J lost 8 bases; unmatched junction nucleotides: 11. The CDR3 protein is CASGLLAGGQGTQYF. The CDR3 DNA is TGTGCCAGCGGCTTACTAGCGGGAGGACAAGGTACGCAGTATTTT.

This rearrangement joins TRBV5-1 to TRBJ1-3; 8 nucleotides line up with TRBD1. Germline V gene data show CDR1 as SGHRS and CDR2 as YFSETQ. Unmatched junction bases numbered 9, after V lost 0 bases and J lost 4 bases. The CDR3 covers 17 residues. DNA of the CDR3: TGCGCCAGCAGCTTGGTGACAGGGGCCGAATCAGGAAACACCATATATTTT. It is translated as CASSLVTGAESGNTIYF. The full variable domain, with the rest looked up from reference TRBV5-1 and TRBJ1-3, is KAGVTQTPRYLIKTRGQQVTLSCSPISGHRSVSWYQQTPGQGLQFLFEYFSETQRNKGNFPGRFSGRQFSNSRSEMNVSTLELGDSALYLCASSLVTGAESGNTIYFGEGSWLTVV.

The gene calls are TRBV3-1 (or the pseudogene TRBV3-2) and TRBJ2-7, with a possible D match to TRBD2 (6 bases). V lost 2 bases and J 2 bases, leaving 16 bases between the germline ends. Germline values: CDR1 LGHDT, CDR2 YNNKEL (reference sequence). The CDR3 is made up of 16 amino acids. CDR3 sequence reads: CASSQITRESAYEQYF. CDR3 nucleotides: TGTGCCAGCAGCCAAATTACCCGGGAGTCGGCCTACGAGCAGTACTTC.

The gene calls are TRBV10-1 and TRBJ2-1; 12 bases match TRBD2. V trimming: 4 bases; J trimming: 10 bases; junction bases outside the gene matches: 5. The CDR3 runs 14 residues. Per the germline V gene, CDR1 is WNHNN and CDR2 is SYGVQD (reference sequence). The CDR3 sequence is CASSGGLAGGEQFF. CDR3 DNA sequence: TGCGCCAGCAGTGGAGGCCTAGCGGGAGGGGAGCAGTTCTTC.

The chain employs TRBV3-1 (or the pseudogene TRBV3-2) and TRBJ1-3; TRBD1 might be the D (5 bases). The germline gives CDR1 LGHDT, CDR2 YNNKEL (reference sequence). This CDR3 has 16 residues. Trimming took off 4 bases at V and 2 bases at J, with 15 bases between the two ends. The CDR3: CASSRPTVGAGNTIYF. CDR3 DNA: TGTGCCAGCAGCCGACCGACAGTTGGGGCTGGAAACACCATATATTTT.

The chain has TRBV30 and TRBJ1-5; D gene unclear. This CDR3 has 15 residues. Germline V gene data show CDR1 as GTSNPN and CDR2 as SVGIG (reference sequence). Trimming removed 3 bases from V and 0 bases from J, with 12 bases in between. CDR3 in amino acids: CAWRANSYSNQPQHF. The CDR3 DNA is TGTGCCTGGAGGGCAAACAGTTATAGCAATCAGCCCCAGCATTTT.

The chain uses TRBV6-2 or TRBV6-3 and TRBJ2-7; a possible D gene is TRBD1 (6 bases). The V and J ends lost 1 base and 6 bases respectively, with 10 bases between them. The CDR3 has 13 amino acids. Per the germline V gene, CDR1 is MNHEY and CDR2 is SVGEGT. The DNA for the CDR3 is TGTGCCAGCAGTTACTGGACAGAGAGCGAGCAGTACTTC. Translating gives CASSYWTESEQYF.

On this clone: This sample also contains other DNA sequences that code for the same CDR3. The chain carries TRBV7-2 and TRBJ1-1; D uncertain. V was clipped by 3 bases and J by 1 base, with 6 bases between them. The CDR3 has 13 amino acids. Germline V gives CDR1 SGHTA, CDR2 FQGNSA. The CDR3 spells CASSLSGNTEAFF. CDR3 DNA: TGTGCCAGCAGCTTGTCCGGGAACACTGAAGCTTTCTTT.

The chain employs TRBV19 and TRBJ2-7; 8 bases line up with TRBD1. With V trimmed by 4 bases and J by 5 bases, 10 bases remained unmatched. This CDR3 has 15 residues. In germline, CDR1 is LNHDA, CDR2 SQIVND (reference sequence). CDR3 DNA: TGTGCCAGTAGTACCGGACAGGGCCCAAGCCACGAGCAGTACTTC. This translates into CASSTGQGPSHEQYF.

V usage is TRBV3-1 (or the pseudogene TRBV3-2) and J usage is TRBJ1-5; D is unclear. Between the trimmed V and J ends, which lost 6 bases and 0 bases, there was a span of 9 bases. CDR3 length: 14 residues. Germline CDR1 is LGHDT and CDR2 is YNNKEL (reference sequence). DNA of the CDR3: TGTGCCAGCAGTCCGGGATTTAGCAATCAGCCCCAGCATTTT. Protein: CASSPGFSNQPQHF.

The gene calls are TRBV6-6 and TRBJ1-1; no reliable D call. Germline V gives CDR1 MNHNY, CDR2 SVGAGI (reference sequence). Trimming left V 8 bases short and J 7 bases short, with 8 bases between. There are 10 residues in the CDR3. In nucleotides, the CDR3 is TGTGCCAGCGGACTTATTGAAGCTTTCTTT. This sequence encodes CASGLIEAFF.

The chain uses TRBV5-1 and TRBJ2-7; D may be TRBD1 (5 bases). This CDR3 comprises 14 residues. V lost 0 bases to trimming and J lost 4 bases, with 11 bases between them. Germline loops: CDR1 SGHRS, CDR2 YFSETQ. The CDR3 protein is CASSLVSGKYEQYF. CDR3 DNA sequence: TGCGCCAGCAGCTTGGTTTCAGGGAAGTACGAGCAGTACTTC. Combining the CDR3 with reference TRBV5-1 and TRBJ2-7 gives the whole variable domain KAGVTQTPRYLIKTRGQQVTLSCSPISGHRSVSWYQQTPGQGLQFLFEYFSETQRNKGNFPGRFSGRQFSNSRSEMNVSTLELGDSALYLCASSLVSGKYEQYFGPGTRLTVT.

The chain joins TRBV18 to TRBJ1-1, with 8 bases lining up with TRBD1. V lost 3 bases, J lost 4 bases, and 7 bases stayed unmatched. Germline CDR1 and CDR2: KGHSH and LQKENI. The CDR3 is 15 amino acids. The DNA for the CDR3 is TGTGCCAGCTCACCCAGACAGGGGTCGGGCACTGAAGCTTTCTTT. It is translated as CASSPRQGSGTEAFF.

The chain has TRBV7-9 and TRBJ2-7; 7 bases align to TRBD1. CDR3 length equals 15 residues. V was clipped by 2 bases and J by 2 bases; unmatched bases: 6. The germline V gene has CDR1 SEHNR and CDR2 FQNEAQ (reference sequence). CDR3 residues: CASSLNRGNTYEQYF. CDR3 DNA sequence: TGTGCCAGCAGCTTAAACAGGGGAAACACCTACGAGCAGTACTTC.

The chain uses TRBV6-2 or TRBV6-3 and TRBJ2-2; D is unresolved. Germline V gives CDR1 MNHEY, CDR2 SVGEGT. Trimming cost V 3 bases and J 1 base, with 6 bases left between them. The CDR3 has 14 amino acids. CDR3 residues: CASSYSGNTGELFF. As DNA, the CDR3 is TGTGCCAGCAGTTATTCGGGGAACACCGGGGAGCTGTTTTTT.